This TCR beta chain appears in the sequencing data of a study of blood T cell repertoires in COVID-19. Study-wide background: Sample material is recorded as cDNA or gDNA derived from T cells, B-cell-depleted T cells, or PBMCs.

Germline CDR1 and CDR2: MDHEN and SYDVKM. This CDR3 is 19 amino acids long. V gave up 7 bases and J gave up 1 base; unmatched junction bases: 18. All enrollees were about 18 to 89 years old and from 25 or so US areas. Symptom resolution, clearance, or two negative PCRs marked donors in Cohort 3 as recovered. The protocol was immunoSEQ multiplex PCR, while the TCRdb copy is restricted to in-frame clones and leaves out a portion. The profile covers under 200,000 clones, with over 75% appearing a single time and more than 9.5% taken by the ten largest. The source is a man in his fifties or sixties who had recovered from COVID-19. Material: PBMCs or T cells enriched from blood (not recorded which). The chain employs TRBV28 and TRBJ2-3; TRBD2 aligns across 9 bases. The CDR3 nucleotides read TGTGCCAGCATCGATTTAGCGGGAGTGGGGGTCCTTGGCACAGATACGCAGTATTTT. Its protein product is CASIDLAGVGVLGTDTQYF.